These 28 T cell receptor beta chains originate from one sample sequenced in a study of T cell clones after liver transplantation. Data came from immunoSEQ multiplex PCR; TCRdb stores just in-frame clones and leaves some out. The sample comprises 77,000 or so clones, 80% of which are singletons, and approximately 0.8% rests with the top ten. The sample in question was CD4+ T cells from blood, obtained 12 months after liver transplant. These TCRs come from a human patient who received a liver transplant. Some T cells may have come from the graft donor.

The J gene is TRBJ2-5, the V gene TRBV7-9; D unresolved. This CDR3 spans 16 amino acids. V was cut by 5 bases and J by 2 bases, with 18 bases left in between. CDR1 is SEHNR and CDR2 is FQNEAQ in the germline V gene (reference sequence). CDR3 coding DNA: TGTGCCAGCAGCCCGGGTGAGACAACCGGACAAGAGACCCAGTACTTC. Its protein product is CASSPGETTGQETQYF.

The chain joins TRBV18 to TRBJ2-2; D is unclear. The CDR3 loop spans 14 amino acids. The germline V gene has CDR1 KGHSH and CDR2 LQKENI. Trimming took 3 bases from V and 5 from J, leaving 10 bases between them. CDR3 region: CASSPLPITGELFF. The CDR3 DNA is TGTGCCAGCTCACCCCTGCCCATAACCGGGGAGCTGTTTTTT.

This clone was counted between two and nine times. The chain links TRBV2 to TRBJ1-5; TRBD1 might be the D (5 bases). The CDR3 contains 13 residues. Trimming removed 4 bases from V and 5 bases from J, with 9 bases in between. CDR1 is SNHLY, CDR2 FYNNEI, per germline. CDR3 in amino acids: CASSGTGDQPQHF. The DNA of the CDR3 is TGTGCCAGCAGTGGAACAGGAGATCAGCCCCAGCATTTT. Variable domain in full (rest from reference TRBV2 and TRBJ1-5): EPEVTQTPSHQVTQMGQEVILRCVPISNHLYFYWYRQILGQKVEFLVSFYNNEISEKSEIFDDQFSVERPDGSNFTLKIRSTKLEDSAMYFCASSGTGDQPQHFGDGTRLSIL.

The V gene is TRBV7-9, the J gene TRBJ2-3; D is perhaps TRBD1 or TRBD2 (5 bases each). Germline CDR1 reads SEHNR; CDR2 reads FQNEAQ (reference sequence). There are 13 residues in the CDR3. With 1 base removed from V and 3 bases from J, the gap between germline ends came to 5 bases. As DNA, the CDR3 is TGTGCCAGCAGCTTAGGGGGGACAGATACGCAGTATTTT. Protein product: CASSLGGTDTQYF.

This rearrangement joins TRBV28 to TRBJ2-1; TRBD2 matches at 12 bases. Trimming removed 4 bases from V and 6 bases from J; junction bases left unmatched: 7. Germline V gives CDR1 MDHEN, CDR2 SYDVKM. This CDR3 is 16 amino acids long. The CDR3 bases are TGTGCCAGCAGTTCTAGCGGGAGGGCCTATGTCAATGAGCAGTTCTTC. Protein: CASSSSGRAYVNEQFF.

The chain carries TRBV5-1 and TRBJ1-1, with D tentatively TRBD1 (5 bases). Trimming pared 3 bases from V and 8 bases from J, leaving 14 bases between. Germline V gene sequence: CDR1 SGHRS, CDR2 YFSETQ. The length of the CDR3 is 13 residues. As DNA, the CDR3 is TGCGCCAGCAGCTCCTCAGGGACCTCCGAAGCTTTCTTT. Translation: CASSSSGTSEAFF.

J is TRBJ1-1 and V is TRBV5-5; a weak D match, TRBD1 (6 bases). The CDR3 is 16 residues long. The V end was cut by 4 bases, the J end by 3 bases, with 19 bases between. Per germline, CDR1 SGHKS and CDR2 YYEKEE (reference sequence). The CDR3 DNA follows: TGTGCCAGCAGCCCCGGACAGACATGGCTAGACACTGAAGCTTTCTTT. It is translated as CASSPGQTWLDTEAFF.

J is TRBJ2-7 and V is TRBV9, with a tentative D call TRBD2 (5 bases). The CDR3 is made up of 14 amino acids. With 0 bases removed from V and 2 bases from J, the gap between germline ends came to 9 bases. Germline V gene lookup returns CDR1 SGDLS and CDR2 YYNGEE. In DNA form, the CDR3 reads TGTGCCAGCAGCGTAGATCCTAGCCCCTACGAGCAGTACTTC. Its protein is CASSVDPSPYEQYF.

The CDR3 protein is CASSQRRNYGYTF. The CDR3 coding sequence is TGTGCCAGTAGTCAGCGCCGCAACTATGGCTACACCTTC. J is TRBJ1-2 and V is TRBV19; D remains ambiguous. The CDR3 is 13 amino acids. V shed 5 bases and J shed 2 bases, with 9 bases lying between them. Germline loops: CDR1 LNHDA, CDR2 SQIVND (reference sequence).

Details on this clone: In the same sample, other DNA sequences code for this CDR3. This chain joins TRBV5-1 and TRBJ2-7; D may be TRBD2 (7 bases). The length of the CDR3 is 16 residues. CDR1 is SGHRS, CDR2 YFSETQ, per germline. V was pared by 0 bases and J by 0 bases, with 13 bases between. CDR3 in DNA: TGCGCCAGCAGCTTGGCTGGGGGCGGGAGCTCCTACGAGCAGTACTTC. Protein product: CASSLAGGGSSYEQYF.

The chain joins TRBV5-1 to TRBJ2-5; TRBD2 matches 7 bases. J gave up 5 bases and V 2 bases, and 9 bases lay outside the gene matches. Germline V gives CDR1 SGHRS, CDR2 YFSETQ. This CDR3 is 15 amino acids long. The DNA of the CDR3 is TGCGCCAGCAGCTTAGGGCTAGCGGTCCAGGAGACCCAGTACTTC. It translates to CASSLGLAVQETQYF.

This clone was picked up a small number of times. This rearrangement joins TRBV5-4 to TRBJ1-2; no firm D call. Deletions cut 2 bases from V and 4 bases from J, with 12 bases between. The V gene's germline CDR1 is SGHNT and CDR2 YYREEE (reference sequence). The CDR3 spans 14 residues. CDR3: CASSLDRDRYGYTF. CDR3 bases: TGTGCCAGCAGCTTAGATAGGGATCGCTATGGCTACACCTTC.

As for this clone: The sample has other DNA sequences that encode this CDR3 too. CDR3 bases: TGTGCCAGCAGTCCATTATCCACTGAAGCTTTCTTT. Its protein product is CASSPLSTEAFF. This chain connects TRBV28 to TRBJ1-1; no clear D. V shed 5 bases and J shed 4 bases, with 8 bases lying between them. This CDR3 has 12 residues. In germline, CDR1 is MDHEN, CDR2 SYDVKM.

The chain combines TRBV7-9 with TRBJ2-5; tentative D call: TRBD2 (5 bases). This CDR3 is 12 amino acids long. The V gene's germline CDR1 is SEHNR and CDR2 FQNEAQ (reference sequence). The V gene lost 11 bases and the J gene lost 1 base, with 11 bases spanning the gap. CDR3 bases: TGTGCCGGGGAGCAACTCCAAGAGACCCAGTACTTC. It codes for CAGEQLQETQYF.

The table lists this clone with a count of one. V is TRBV30 and J is TRBJ2-7; D is undetermined. The CDR3 is 12 residues long. V dropped 8 bases and J dropped 1 base, with 12 bases sitting between them. CDR1 is GTSNPN and CDR2 is SVGIG in the germline V gene (reference sequence). The DNA of the CDR3 is TGTGCCCGACAAGGCAGGTCCTACGAGCAGTACTTC. The encoded protein is CARQGRSYEQYF. Supplemented by reference TRBV30 and TRBJ2-7, the full variable domain reads SQTIHQWPATLVQPVGSPLSLECTVEGTSNPNLYWYRQAAGRGLQLLFYSVGIGQISSEVPQNLSASRPQDRQFILSSKKLLLSDSGFYLCARQGRSYEQYFGPGTRLTVT.

The chain joins TRBV4-1 to TRBJ2-5; 10 bases line up with TRBD1. CDR3 length: 17 residues. Unmatched junction bases numbered 12, after V lost 2 bases and J lost 6 bases. Looked up from germline, CDR1 is MGHRA and CDR2 is YSYEKL. The CDR3 here is CASSQWTRTGGGKTQYF. CDR3 DNA: TGCGCCAGCAGCCAATGGACCAGGACAGGGGGAGGGAAGACCCAGTACTTC.

This clone was counted a few times. The chain joins TRBV4-3 to TRBJ2-1; 9 bases agree with TRBD1. CDR1 is LGHNA and CDR2 is YSLEER in the germline V gene. The V gene end was trimmed by 4 bases and the J gene end by 8 bases; junction bases not matched to a gene: 18. This CDR3 is 18 amino acids long. Here the CDR3 reads CASSREPFRDREEHEQFF. The CDR3, as DNA: TGCGCCAGCAGCCGAGAACCATTCCGGGACAGGGAGGAGCATGAGCAGTTCTTC.

The chain joins TRBV7-9 to TRBJ2-5; D is unresolved. CDR3 length: 11 amino acids. Germline V gene sequence: CDR1 SEHNR, CDR2 FQNEAQ (reference sequence). Between the trimmed V and J ends, which lost 3 bases and 4 bases, there was a span of 3 bases. The CDR3 DNA is TGTGCCAGCAGCTTCTCAGAGACCCAGTACTTC. This encodes CASSFSETQYF.

V and J are TRBV6-5 and TRBJ2-3; 9 positions agree with TRBD2. With 4 bases clipped from V and 5 bases from J, the junction kept 7 bases outside the gene matches. This CDR3 contains 15 residues. From germline, CDR1 is MNHEY and CDR2 SVGAGI. CDR3 in amino acids: CASSFGLATRDTQYF. The CDR3 DNA sequence: TGTGCCAGCAGTTTTGGACTAGCGACAAGAGATACGCAGTATTTT.

The genes are TRBV5-4 and TRBJ2-1, with 12 bases fitting TRBD2. Per germline, CDR1 SGHNT and CDR2 YYREEE (reference sequence). The CDR3 is made up of 15 amino acids. After removal of 4 bases from V and 8 bases from J, the junction contained 7 bases not matched to a gene. CDR3 in DNA: TGTGCCAGCAGCCGGACTAGCGGGACAAAGGATGAGCAGTTCTTC. It is translated as CASSRTSGTKDEQFF.

The chain combines TRBV28 with TRBJ1-1; D perhaps matches TRBD1 (5 bases). CDR1 and CDR2 from the germline V gene are MDHEN and SYDVKM. This CDR3 region has 18 residues. Trimming removed 9 bases at V and 1 base at J, with 27 bases between. For the CDR3, the DNA is TGTGCCAGTAAACCTTCGGGCCTCGGGGGTGGGTCGAACACTGAAGCTTTCTTT. Its translation is CASKPSGLGGGSNTEAFF.

Concerning this clone itself: Different DNA sequences within this sample yield the same CDR3. This chain uses TRBV28 with TRBJ2-5; no clear D gene. The CDR3 is made up of 11 amino acids. From germline, CDR1 is MDHEN and CDR2 SYDVKM. Trimming took off 6 bases at V and 4 bases at J, with 6 bases between the two ends. The CDR3 DNA sequence: TGTGCCAGCAGCTTCAGAGAGACCCAGTACTTC. Protein sequence: CASSFRETQYF.

The J gene is TRBJ2-4, the V gene TRBV28, with unresolved D. The V end was cut by 9 bases, the J end by 9 bases, with 27 bases between. This CDR3 has 16 amino acids. CDR1 is MDHEN and CDR2 is SYDVKM in the germline V gene. The CDR3 region is CARPCSSRSPRIIQYF. The CDR3 coding sequence is TGTGCCAGACCCTGTAGTTCAAGATCCCCAAGGATCATTCAGTACTTC.

This rearrangement joins TRBV5-6 to TRBJ2-1, with TRBD2 identical over 7 bases. The V segment lost 3 bases and the J segment 0 bases; nucleotides outside the gene matches: 6. The CDR3 has 16 residues. Germline values: CDR1 SGHDT, CDR2 YYEEEE. The CDR3 nucleotides read TGTGCCAGCAGCTCTATTCTAGCGGCCTCCTACAATGAGCAGTTCTTC. This sequence encodes CASSSILAASYNEQFF.

The chain links TRBV5-4 to TRBJ2-7, with 8 bases fitting TRBD1. CDR1 is SGHNT and CDR2 is YYREEE in the germline V gene (reference sequence). The CDR3 length is 15 residues. The J segment lost 2 bases and the V segment lost 2 bases, leaving 6 bases of the junction unmatched. This chain's CDR3 is CASSLPGQATYEQYF. The CDR3 DNA reads TGTGCCAGCAGCTTACCGGGACAGGCTACCTACGAGCAGTACTTC.

The chain uses TRBV7-9 and TRBJ2-4; D perhaps matches TRBD1 (6 bases). The CDR3 spans 14 residues. The V and J ends lost 6 bases and 11 bases respectively, with 20 bases between them. Germline CDR1 SEHNR, CDR2 FQNEAQ (reference sequence). The CDR3 DNA reads TGTGCCAGCAGTGATTCTTTTGGGGGCGCGGTTCAGTACTTC. This gives the protein CASSDSFGGAVQYF.

This sequence joins TRBV7-9 and TRBJ2-2; D gene ambiguous. CDR3 length: 14 residues. Germline V gene sequence: CDR1 SEHNR, CDR2 FQNEAQ (reference sequence). V was cut by 3 bases and J by 0 bases, with 5 bases left in between. This CDR3 is CASSFRSNTGELFF. CDR3 bases: TGTGCCAGCAGCTTTCGATCGAACACCGGGGAGCTGTTTTTT.

This clone was counted between two and nine times. This sequence joins TRBV6-5 and TRBJ2-1; D is possibly TRBD1 or TRBD2 (6 bases each). V was pared by 6 bases and J by 4 bases, with 16 bases between. This CDR3 has 15 residues. Per the germline V gene, CDR1 is MNHEY and CDR2 is SVGAGI. CDR3 nucleotide sequence: TGTGCCAGCAGACTTGTTAGCGGACAGTACAATGAGCAGTTCTTC. Protein product: CASRLVSGQYNEQFF.